The 8 T cell receptor beta chains listed next were all sequenced from one sample in a study of blood T cell repertoires in COVID-19. The protocol was immunoSEQ multiplex PCR, while the TCRdb copy is restricted to in-frame clones and leaves out a portion. The sample gives under 45,000 clones, about 85% of which show up once; just over 3% is in the top ten. The sequencing input was peripheral blood. The receptor set was obtained from a man between 70 and 80 years old with COVID-19, enrolled during active disease.

The rearrangement uses TRBV5-6 and TRBJ2-7; 7 nucleotides match TRBD2. Germline assignment: CDR1 SGHDT and CDR2 YYEEEE. The CDR3 has 14 residues. J gave up 0 bases and V 9 bases, and 9 bases lay outside the gene matches. The CDR3 is CATKRDRTSYEQYF. The CDR3 DNA reads TGTGCCACCAAGCGGGATCGGACCTCCTACGAGCAGTACTTC. The full variable domain, rest sourced from reference TRBV5-6 and TRBJ2-7, is DAGVTQSPTHLIKTRGQQVTLRCSPKSGHDTVSWYQQALGQGPQFIFQYYEEEERQRGNFPDRFSGHQFPNYSSELNVNALLLGDSALYLCATKRDRTSYEQYFGPGTRLTVT.

The chain carries TRBV28 and TRBJ1-2; TRBD1 might be the D (5 bases). Germline V gives CDR1 MDHEN, CDR2 SYDVKM. V was clipped by 6 bases and J by 8 bases, with 22 bases between them. The CDR3 covers 15 residues. CDR3 protein: CASSTLMTAPSGYTF. The CDR3 nucleotides read TGTGCCAGCAGCACCCTTATGACAGCCCCGAGCGGCTACACCTTC.

The V gene is TRBV7-9, the J gene TRBJ1-4, with 8 bases lining up with TRBD1. Germline loops: CDR1 SEHNR, CDR2 FQNEAQ (reference sequence). The CDR3 consists of 16 residues. V dropped 1 base and J dropped 3; count of bases not matched to a gene: 4. CDR3 sequence (DNA): TGTGCCAGCAGCTTAGGACAGGGGATGGCTAATGAAAAACTGTTTTTT. Translating gives CASSLGQGMANEKLFF.

The rearrangement links TRBV5-5 to TRBJ2-7, with a tentative D call TRBD1 (6 bases). In germline, CDR1 is SGHKS, CDR2 YYEKEE (reference sequence). V dropped 4 bases and J dropped 7 bases, with 15 bases sitting between them. This CDR3 has 13 residues. The CDR3 DNA is TGTGCCAGCAGCCTGACAGGCCGGTATGAGCAGTACTTC. Protein product: CASSLTGRYEQYF.

In DNA, the CDR3 is TGTGCCAGCAGCAAAGTAGTACTCTCGGGAGGGACCTACAATGAGCAGTTCTTC. It is translated as CASSKVVLSGGTYNEQFF. The V call is TRBV21-1, the J call TRBJ2-1; the DNA was not used to check the table's D call, TRBD2. TRBV21-1 has pseudogene status. This CDR3 region has 18 residues.

The chain combines TRBV7-9 with TRBJ2-3, with D perhaps TRBD2 (6 bases). Deletions cut 1 base from V and 6 bases from J, with 8 bases between. The CDR3 spans 13 residues. CDR1 SEHNR and CDR2 FQNEAQ come from the germline V gene (reference sequence). CDR3 sequence: CASSLDRGDTQYF. The CDR3 bases are TGTGCCAGCAGCTTAGACCGGGGGGATACGCAGTATTTT.

This sequence joins TRBV3-1 (or the pseudogene TRBV3-2) and TRBJ2-7, with 12 bases fitting TRBD2. This CDR3 has 15 residues. Germline CDR1 and CDR2: LGHDT and YNNKEL (reference sequence). Unmatched junction bases numbered 2, after V lost 0 bases and J lost 5 bases. The CDR3 nucleotides are TGTGCCAGCAGCCAAGAACTAGCGGGAGGAAACGAGCAGTACTTC. Protein: CASSQELAGGNEQYF.

This clone was observed once. V usage is TRBV6-5 and J usage is TRBJ2-7; possibly TRBD1 for D (5 bases). Per germline, CDR1 MNHEY and CDR2 SVGAGI. The CDR3 is 14 residues long. Trimming cost V 0 bases and J 3 bases, with 9 bases left between them. CDR3 sequence: CASSYSGAYYEQYF. In DNA, the CDR3 is TGTGCCAGCAGTTACTCAGGGGCATACTACGAGCAGTACTTC.